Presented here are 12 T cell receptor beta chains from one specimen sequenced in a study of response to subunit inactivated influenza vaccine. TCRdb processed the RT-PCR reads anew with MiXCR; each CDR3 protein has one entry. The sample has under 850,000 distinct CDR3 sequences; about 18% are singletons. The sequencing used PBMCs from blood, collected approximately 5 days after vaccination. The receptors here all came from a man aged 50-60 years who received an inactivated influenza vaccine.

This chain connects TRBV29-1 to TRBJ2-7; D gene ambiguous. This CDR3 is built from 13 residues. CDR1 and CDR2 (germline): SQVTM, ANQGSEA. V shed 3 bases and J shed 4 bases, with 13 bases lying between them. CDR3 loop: CSVETDLGYEQYF. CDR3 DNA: TGCAGCGTTGAGACGGACCTAGGTTACGAGCAGTACTTC.

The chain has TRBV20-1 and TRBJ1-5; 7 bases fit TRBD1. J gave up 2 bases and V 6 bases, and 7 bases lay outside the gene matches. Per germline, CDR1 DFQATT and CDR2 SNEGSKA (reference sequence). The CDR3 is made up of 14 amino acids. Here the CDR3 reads CSATGQAGNQPQHF. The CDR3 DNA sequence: TGCAGTGCCACCGGACAGGCGGGCAATCAGCCCCAGCATTTT.

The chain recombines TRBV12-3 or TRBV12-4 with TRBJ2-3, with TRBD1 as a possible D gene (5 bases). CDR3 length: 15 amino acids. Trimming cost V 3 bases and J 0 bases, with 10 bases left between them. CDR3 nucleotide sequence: TGTGCCAGCAGTTTTGGACAAAGAAGCACAGATACGCAGTATTTT. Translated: CASSFGQRSTDTQYF.

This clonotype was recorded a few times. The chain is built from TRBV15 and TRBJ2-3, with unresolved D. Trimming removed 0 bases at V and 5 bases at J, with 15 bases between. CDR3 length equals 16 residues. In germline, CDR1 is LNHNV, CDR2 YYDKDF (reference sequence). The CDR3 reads CATSRETVVGIDTQYF. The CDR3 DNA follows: TGTGCCACCAGCAGAGAGACGGTAGTAGGTATAGATACGCAGTATTTT. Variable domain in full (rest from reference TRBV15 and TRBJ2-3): DAMVIQNPRYQVTQFGKPVTLSCSQTLNHNVMYWYQQKSSQAPKLLFHYYDKDFNNEADTPDNFQSRRPNTSFCFLDIRSPGLGDTAMYLCATSRETVVGIDTQYFGPGTRLTVL.

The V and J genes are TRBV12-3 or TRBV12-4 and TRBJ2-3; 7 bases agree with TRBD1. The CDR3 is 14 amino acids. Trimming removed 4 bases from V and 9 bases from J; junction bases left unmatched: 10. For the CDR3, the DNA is TGTGCCAGCAGTTCAAGGGGGACAGACGTGACGCAGTATTTT. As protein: CASSSRGTDVTQYF.

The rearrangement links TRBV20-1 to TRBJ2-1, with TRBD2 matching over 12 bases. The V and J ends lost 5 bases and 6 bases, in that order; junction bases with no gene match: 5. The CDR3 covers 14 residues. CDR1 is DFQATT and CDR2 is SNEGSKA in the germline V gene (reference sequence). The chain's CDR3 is CSAYLAGGGNEQFF. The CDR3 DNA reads TGCAGTGCTTATCTAGCGGGGGGGGGCAATGAGCAGTTCTTC.

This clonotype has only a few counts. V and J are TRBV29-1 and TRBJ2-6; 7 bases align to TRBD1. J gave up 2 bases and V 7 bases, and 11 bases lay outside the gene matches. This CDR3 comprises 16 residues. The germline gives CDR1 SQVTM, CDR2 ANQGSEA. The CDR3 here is CSASGTAAPGANVLTF. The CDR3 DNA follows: TGCAGCGCTTCCGGGACAGCAGCACCTGGGGCCAACGTCCTGACTTTC.

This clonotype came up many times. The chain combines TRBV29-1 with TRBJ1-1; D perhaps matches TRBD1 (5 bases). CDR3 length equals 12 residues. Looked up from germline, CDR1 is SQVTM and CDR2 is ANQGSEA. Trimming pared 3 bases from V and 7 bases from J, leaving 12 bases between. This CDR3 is CSVDRELREAFF. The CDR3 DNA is TGCAGCGTTGACAGGGAGCTGCGTGAAGCTTTCTTT. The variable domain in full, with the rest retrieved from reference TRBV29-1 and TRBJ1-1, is SAVISQKPSRDICQRGTSLTIQCQVDSQVTMMFWYRQQPGQSLTLIATANQGSEATYESGFVIDKFPISRPNLTFSTLTVSNMSPEDSSIYLCSVDRELREAFFGQGTRLTVV.

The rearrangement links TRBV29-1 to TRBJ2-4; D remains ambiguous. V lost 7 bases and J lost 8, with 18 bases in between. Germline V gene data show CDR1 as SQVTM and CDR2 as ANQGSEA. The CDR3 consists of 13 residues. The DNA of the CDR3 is TGCAGCGCCACGGACCCAAGGAGTTACATTCAGTACTTC. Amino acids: CSATDPRSYIQYF.

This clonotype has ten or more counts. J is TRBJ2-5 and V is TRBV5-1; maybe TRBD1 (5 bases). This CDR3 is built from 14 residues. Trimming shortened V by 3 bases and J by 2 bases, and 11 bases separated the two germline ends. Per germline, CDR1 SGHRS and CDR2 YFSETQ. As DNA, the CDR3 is TGCGCCAGCAGCTGGCAGGGCGGACAAGAGACCCAGTACTTC. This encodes CASSWQGGQETQYF.

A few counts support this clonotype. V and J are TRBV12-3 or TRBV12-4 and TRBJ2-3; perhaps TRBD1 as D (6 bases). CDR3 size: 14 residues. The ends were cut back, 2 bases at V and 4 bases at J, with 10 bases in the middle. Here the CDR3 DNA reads TGTGCCAGCAGTTTATCCCAGGGGCCAGATACGCAGTATTTT. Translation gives CASSLSQGPDTQYF.

Here the CDR3 reads CASSQETGTGSFLRSGYTF. CDR3 nucleotides: TGTGCCAGCAGCCAAGAAACCGGGACAGGGTCCTTCCTCCGCTCCGGCTACACCTTC. The chain has TRBV4-2 and TRBJ1-2; 9 bases line up with TRBD1. Germline V gene sequence: CDR1 LGHNA, CDR2 YNFKEQ. This CDR3 has 19 residues. The J segment lost 8 bases and the V segment lost 0 bases, leaving 19 bases of the junction unmatched.